These T cell receptor beta chains were read from a single sample in a study of blood T cells in healthy people across ages. From the 5' RACE reads, TCRdb called clonotypes with MiXCR, one entry per CDR3 protein. The sample yields about 650,000 distinct CDR3 sequences, about 34% seen once. Sequenced input: blood. These receptors all stem from a woman of 80 years or more in good health. The conserved cysteine and the conserved F or W are not part of the CDR3 here.

V gene	J gene	CDR3 protein
TRBV3-1	TRBJ1-2	ASSQDLGGARGYI
TRBV11-1	TRBJ2-6	ASSGPLGGGGALLGANVLT
TRBV6-2/TRBV6-3	TRBJ2-5	ASRYHPRETQY
TRBV5-5	TRBJ1-5	ASSLDPGWGQPQH
TRBV29-1	TRBJ1-4	SVRHTSTNEKLF
TRBV6-1	TRBJ1-1	ASSGWVNTEAF
TRBV20-1	TRBJ2-1	SASGRATNEQF
TRBV20-1	TRBJ2-7	SAQRQVYEQY
TRBV5-1	TRBJ2-7	ASSMTVTSYEQY
TRBV7-2	TRBJ2-5	ASSLVGGRETQY
TRBV2	TRBJ1-4	TSSEASSFNEKLF
TRBV5-4	TRBJ2-1	ASSLPGTAEQF